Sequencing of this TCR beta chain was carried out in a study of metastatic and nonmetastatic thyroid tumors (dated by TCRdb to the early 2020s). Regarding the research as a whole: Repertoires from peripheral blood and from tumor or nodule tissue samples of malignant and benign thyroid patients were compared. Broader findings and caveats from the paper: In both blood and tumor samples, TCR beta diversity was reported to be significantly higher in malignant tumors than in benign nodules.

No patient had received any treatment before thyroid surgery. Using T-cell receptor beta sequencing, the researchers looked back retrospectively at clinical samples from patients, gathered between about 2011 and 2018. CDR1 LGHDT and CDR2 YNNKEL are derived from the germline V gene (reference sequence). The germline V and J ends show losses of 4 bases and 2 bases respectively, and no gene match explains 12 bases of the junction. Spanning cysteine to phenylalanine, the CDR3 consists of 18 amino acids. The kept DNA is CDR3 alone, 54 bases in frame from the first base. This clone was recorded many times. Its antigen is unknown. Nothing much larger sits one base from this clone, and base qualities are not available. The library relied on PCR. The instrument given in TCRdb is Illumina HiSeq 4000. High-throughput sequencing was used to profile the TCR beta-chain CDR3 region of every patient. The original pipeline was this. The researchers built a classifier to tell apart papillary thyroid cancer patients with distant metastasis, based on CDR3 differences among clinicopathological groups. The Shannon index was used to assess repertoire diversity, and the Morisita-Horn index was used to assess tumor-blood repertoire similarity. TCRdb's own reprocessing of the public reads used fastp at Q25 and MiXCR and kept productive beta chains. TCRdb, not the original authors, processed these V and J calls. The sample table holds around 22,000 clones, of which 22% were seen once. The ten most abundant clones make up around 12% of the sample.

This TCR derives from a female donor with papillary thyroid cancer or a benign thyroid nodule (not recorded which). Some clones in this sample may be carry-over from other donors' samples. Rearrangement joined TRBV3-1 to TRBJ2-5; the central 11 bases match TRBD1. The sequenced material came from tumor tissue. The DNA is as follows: TGTGCCAGCAGCCTTGGACAGGGGGCGCGGGTTGCACAAGAGACCCAGTACTTC. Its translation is CASSLGQGARVAQETQYF.